The 20 T cell receptor beta chains listed next were all sequenced from one sample in a study of CD8+ T cells in alopecia areata. Extracted RNA was reverse transcribed, and the resulting cDNA served as sequencing template. Assay: immunoSEQ multiplex PCR; the TCRdb copy retains only in-frame clones and omits some. The sample lists roughly 150,000 clones; approximately 87% were seen once. The sequencing here drew on CD8+ T cells sorted from blood, taken at week 0. The receptors originated from a human donor with alopecia areata.

The V call is TRBV7-8, the J call TRBJ2-3, with 7 bases identical to TRBD2. V lost 2 bases to trimming and J lost 4 bases; unmatched junction nucleotides: 6. This CDR3 has 15 residues. CDR1 is SGHVS, CDR2 FQNEAQ, per germline. Written as DNA, the CDR3 is TGTGCCAGCAGCTTATCTTGGGGGAGGGCAGATACGCAGTATTTT. Amino acids: CASSLSWGRADTQYF. The variable domain in full, with the rest retrieved from reference TRBV7-8 and TRBJ2-3, is GAGVSQSPRYKVAKRGQDVALRCDPISGHVSLFWYQQALGQGPEFLTYFQNEAQLDKSGLPSDRFFAERPEGSVSTLKIQRTQQEDSAVYLCASSLSWGRADTQYFGPGTRLTVL.

This sequence joins TRBV27 and TRBJ2-7; D is unresolved. Trimming removed 6 bases at V and 4 bases at J, with 7 bases between. CDR3 length equals 11 residues. Germline-derived CDR1 and CDR2 are MNHEY and SMNVEV (reference sequence). Here the CDR3 reads CASRTTYEQYF. The CDR3 nucleotides are TGTGCCAGCAGAACGACATACGAGCAGTACTTC.

The rearrangement joins TRBV14 to TRBJ2-1; D uncertain. V was pared by 3 bases and J by 13 bases, with 16 bases between. This CDR3 comprises 13 residues. From germline, CDR1 is SGHDN and CDR2 FVKESK. CDR3 region: CASSQDGLGPQFF. CDR3 nucleotide sequence: TGTGCCAGCAGCCAGGACGGGTTGGGTCCCCAGTTCTTC.

V and J are TRBV5-1 and TRBJ2-2, with 10 bases fitting TRBD1. CDR3 length: 17 residues. V was pared by 0 bases and J by 6 bases, with 8 bases of the junction left unmatched. The V gene's germline CDR1 is SGHRS and CDR2 YFSETQ. Here the CDR3 DNA reads TGCGCCAGCAGCTTGGCGGGGACAGGGGAGGCGCCCGGGGAGCTGTTTTTT. Translated: CASSLAGTGEAPGELFF.

This clone was seen a single time. The CDR3 DNA sequence: TGTGCCAGCTCAGAAGGAAACTACAATGAGCAGTTCTTC. It yields the protein CASSEGNYNEQFF. V usage is TRBV9 and J usage is TRBJ2-1; D remains unclear. The CDR3 spans 13 residues. Germline values: CDR1 SGDLS, CDR2 YYNGEE. Trimming left V 7 bases short and J 3 bases short, with 11 bases between.

This chain joins TRBV7-9 and TRBJ2-1; TRBD2 matches at 10 bases. In germline, CDR1 is SEHNR, CDR2 FQNEAQ (reference sequence). The CDR3 sequence is 16 residues long. The ends lost 2 bases at V and 4 bases at J; junction bases unmatched: 5. The CDR3 DNA sequence: TGTGCCAGCAGCTTAATATGGACTAGCGGATACAATGAGCAGTTCTTC. As protein: CASSLIWTSGYNEQFF.

The chain employs TRBV6-6 and TRBJ2-2; D not resolved. From germline, CDR1 is MNHNY and CDR2 SVGAGI (reference sequence). Between the trimmed V and J ends, which lost 7 bases and 4 bases, there was a span of 4 bases. The length of the CDR3 is 11 residues. CDR3 coding DNA: TGTGCCAGCACCACCACCGGGGAGCTGTTTTTT. This translates into CASTTTGELFF.

V is TRBV6-1 and J is TRBJ1-1; D perhaps matches TRBD1 (6 bases). V was clipped by 2 bases and J by 7 bases, with 8 bases between them. This CDR3 contains 12 residues. Germline V gene data show CDR1 as MNHNS and CDR2 as SASEGT. The CDR3 protein is CASSEIRGEAFF. In DNA form, the CDR3 reads TGTGCCAGCAGTGAAATCAGGGGTGAAGCTTTCTTT.

The gene calls are TRBV10-3 and TRBJ2-7, with D possibly being TRBD1 (6 bases). From germline, CDR1 is ENHRY and CDR2 SYGVKD. There are 16 residues in the CDR3. V lost 0 bases and J lost 5, with 17 bases in between. CDR3 bases: TGTGCCATCAGTGAGTCCCGATCAGGGGTCCTTGACGAGCAGTACTTC. This codes for CAISESRSGVLDEQYF.

In this sample, this clone turned up a few times. The chain carries TRBV5-1 and TRBJ2-4; D is unclear. Between the trimmed V and J ends, which lost 5 bases and 7 bases, there was a span of 13 bases. Germline values: CDR1 SGHRS, CDR2 YFSETQ. The CDR3 is 13 amino acids. CDR3 amino acids: CASRNDPRNIQYF. As DNA, the CDR3 is TGCGCCAGCAGAAATGACCCGAGGAACATTCAGTACTTC.

This clone was seen only once. This chain links TRBV29-1 with TRBJ1-2, with D possibly being TRBD1 (5 bases). This CDR3 is 14 amino acids long. Per germline, CDR1 SQVTM and CDR2 ANQGSEA. V lost 0 bases to trimming and J lost 4 bases, with 12 bases between them. The CDR3 nucleotides read TGCAGCGTTGAAGATTTTGGACAAGCCTATGGCTACACCTTC. It specifies CSVEDFGQAYGYTF.

V and J are TRBV30 and TRBJ2-7, with D maybe TRBD1 (6 bases). This CDR3 region has 13 residues. Germline V gives CDR1 GTSNPN, CDR2 SVGIG (reference sequence). Trimming took off 6 bases at V and 1 base at J, with 13 bases between the two ends. CDR3 loop: CACSNRESYEQYF. CDR3 coding DNA: TGTGCCTGTTCCAACAGGGAATCCTACGAGCAGTACTTC.

The chain recombines TRBV27 with TRBJ1-1, with D possibly TRBD1 on 6 matching bases. V was pared by 3 bases and J by 1 base, with 15 bases between. The CDR3 consists of 16 residues. CDR1 MNHEY and CDR2 SMNVEV come from the germline V gene (reference sequence). CDR3 residues: CASSLSGGAPNTEAFF. Here the CDR3 DNA reads TGTGCCAGCAGTTTGAGCGGGGGGGCCCCGAACACTGAAGCTTTCTTT.

The genes are TRBV29-1 and TRBJ1-2, with a weak D call TRBD1 (6 bases). V lost 8 bases, J lost 2 bases, and 15 bases lay in between. Germline values: CDR1 SQVTM, CDR2 ANQGSEA. This CDR3 is 13 amino acids long. In nucleotides, the CDR3 is TGCAGCACCCTGGGGGGGGCGAACTATGGCTACACCTTC. This translates into CSTLGGANYGYTF.

The chain carries TRBV19 and TRBJ2-7; D is undetermined. The length of the CDR3 is 13 residues. V was trimmed by 3 bases and J by 2 bases, leaving 8 bases between them. Looked up from germline, CDR1 is LNHDA and CDR2 is SQIVND (reference sequence). The CDR3 is CASSIGRTYEQYF. The CDR3 nucleotides are TGTGCCAGTAGTATCGGCAGGACCTACGAGCAGTACTTC.

This clone was detected only once. This chain links TRBV6-5 with TRBJ2-2; D remains ambiguous. CDR3 length: 12 residues. The V gene's germline CDR1 is MNHEY and CDR2 SVGAGI. V gave up 7 bases and J gave up 4 bases, with 7 bases separating them. The CDR3 is CASKYSTGELFF. CDR3 coding DNA: TGTGCCAGCAAATACTCCACCGGGGAGCTGTTTTTT.

The rearrangement joins TRBV7-8 to TRBJ2-2, with D possibly being TRBD2 (6 bases). The germline CDR1 and CDR2 sequences are SGHVS and FQNEAQ. This CDR3 comprises 16 residues. Trimming removed 8 bases at V and 3 bases at J, with 19 bases between. CDR3 nucleotides: TGTGCCAGCGTAACTGGGGGGAGTGCGGACACCGGGGAGCTGTTTTTT. Amino acids: CASVTGGSADTGELFF.

The chain is built from TRBV27 and TRBJ2-7, with 9 bases identical to TRBD1. V lost 5 bases and J lost 5; bases outside the gene matches: 7. CDR1 and CDR2 (germline): MNHEY, SMNVEV (reference sequence). The CDR3 is made up of 14 amino acids. CDR3 sequence: CASSAGQGAHEQYF. CDR3 in DNA: TGTGCCAGCAGTGCGGGACAGGGTGCCCACGAGCAGTACTTC.

The V gene is TRBV4-1, the J gene TRBJ2-1, with unresolved D. The CDR3 sequence is 12 residues long. Between the trimmed V and J ends, which lost 6 bases and 4 bases, there was a span of 7 bases. Germline loops: CDR1 MGHRA, CDR2 YSYEKL. This chain's CDR3 is CASSLGYNEQFF. CDR3 bases: TGCGCCAGCAGTCTAGGGTACAATGAGCAGTTCTTC.

This chain connects TRBV2 to TRBJ1-1, with D perhaps TRBD1 (6 bases). This CDR3 is 14 amino acids long. CDR1 SNHLY and CDR2 FYNNEI come from the germline V gene. Between the trimmed V and J ends, which lost 6 bases and 0 bases, there was a span of 11 bases. Here the CDR3 DNA reads TGTGCCAGCAGGACAGGCCCTATGAACACTGAAGCTTTCTTT. It specifies CASRTGPMNTEAFF. Looking up the rest from reference TRBV2 and TRBJ1-1 gives the full variable domain: EPEVTQTPSHQVTQMGQEVILRCVPISNHLYFYWYRQILGQKVEFLVSFYNNEISEKSEIFDDQFSVERPDGSNFTLKIRSTKLEDSAMYFCASRTGPMNTEAFFGQGTRLTVV.